This T cell receptor (beta chain) was observed in a study of blood T cell repertoires in COVID-19. Generated by immunoSEQ multiplex PCR, the TCRdb table keeps only in-frame clones and is missing some. The sample has roughly 200,000 clones, 87% seen once. Trimming shortened V by 0 bases and J by 8 bases, and 9 bases separated the two germline ends. Germline V gene lookup returns CDR1 SGDLS and CDR2 YYNGEE. The CDR3 runs to 13 residues. Sequencing was performed on peripheral blood. The sequence was obtained from a man in his 60s who had recovered from COVID-19. This sequence joins TRBV9 and TRBJ1-3; D is unclear. The DNA for the CDR3 is TGTGCCAGCAGCGTAGGCCAATCGGACACCATATATTTT. This sequence encodes CASSVGQSDTIYF.